Listed below are T cell receptor beta chains from one sample, sequenced in a study of response to subunit inactivated influenza vaccine. In TCRdb, the RT-PCR reads were re-called with MiXCR into one record per CDR3 protein. The sample carries about 500,000 distinct CDR3 sequences, about 15% recorded once. Sample: CD4+ T cells sorted from PBMCs, taken about 24 months after vaccination. Receptor source: a man aged 45-69 years who received an inactivated influenza vaccine. Both conserved end residues are part of each CDR3. D genes are given only for firm matches. Clone size is stated in some rows and not others, as once, few, many or a class when expanded.

V,D,J,size,DNA,CDR3
TRBV7-9,NA,TRBJ1-1,NA,TGTGCCAGCAGAAAACGTGGTGGGGAACTGAACACTGAAGCTTTCTTT,CASRKRGGELNTEAFF
TRBV9,NA,TRBJ2-1,many,TGTGCCAGCAGCGTAGGGCGGGGTCCCCGCTACAATGAGCAGTTCTTC,CASSVGRGPRYNEQFF
TRBV9,NA,TRBJ2-5,NA,TGTGCCAGCAGCGCCCCAGGAGCCGCAGAGACCCAGTACTTC,CASSAPGAAETQYF
TRBV6-1,TRBD2,TRBJ2-7,NA,TGTGCCAGCAAGAAGCGGGAGGGCTACGAGCAGTACTTC,CASKKREGYEQYF
TRBV18,NA,TRBJ2-2,many,TGTGCCAGCTCAGCCCGGGTTGACGCCGGGGAGCTGTTTTTT,CASSARVDAGELFF
TRBV29-1,NA,TRBJ2-2,NA,TGCAGCGTTGGCCTGCACACCGGGGAGCTGTTTTTT,CSVGLHTGELFF
TRBV4-2,NA,TRBJ2-2,few,TGTGCCAGCAGCCAAGATACCTTGGCGGGGCTCACCGGGGAGCTGTTTTTT,CASSQDTLAGLTGELFF
TRBV20-1,TRBD2,TRBJ2-7,many,TGCAGTGTGTATAGCGGGCTCTCCTACGAGCAGTACTTC,CSVYSGLSYEQYF
TRBV4-3,TRBD2,TRBJ2-1,few,TGCGCCAGCAGCCAAGATATGACTAGCGGGGGTAATGAGCAGTTCTTC,CASSQDMTSGGNEQFF
TRBV9,TRBD1,TRBJ2-1,NA,TGTGCCAGCAGCGTAGGAGGGCAGGGGGCGAATGAGCAGTTCTTC,CASSVGGQGANEQFF
TRBV24-1,NA,TRBJ2-7,many,TGTGCCACCAGTGATGAGGGCCAGAGGAGGTACTTC,CATSDEGQRRYF
TRBV10-3,NA,TRBJ1-1,few,TGTGCCATTAGTACCGGAGGCACTGAAGCTTTCTTT,CAISTGGTEAFF
TRBV29-1,TRBD2,TRBJ2-2,NA,TGCAGCGGCGGAGGACTAGCGGGGACCGGGGAGCTGTTTTTT,CSGGGLAGTGELFF
TRBV12-3/TRBV12-4,NA,TRBJ2-2,few,TGTGCCAGCACCCCCGGGGCGAGAGAGACCGGGGAGCTGTTTTTT,CASTPGARETGELFF
TRBV28,TRBD1,TRBJ1-1,few,TGTGCCAGCAGTTCGACTCGCCTTTGGAGGACGGCCAGGGGGGCGAACACTGAAGCTTTCTTT,CASSSTRLWRTARGANTEAFF
TRBV3-1,TRBD1,TRBJ1-2,many,TGTGCCAGCAGCGAGACAGGGCGGGATGGCTACACCTTC,CASSETGRDGYTF
TRBV5-1,TRBD1,TRBJ1-6,NA,TGCGCCAGCAGCTTGGTGGACAGGTCTTCACCCCTCCACTTT,CASSLVDRSSPLHF
TRBV20-1,TRBD2,TRBJ2-1,many,TGCAGTGCTAGAGATTTATTAGCGGGTAATGAGCAGTTCTTC,CSARDLLAGNEQFF
TRBV11-2,NA,TRBJ1-1,NA,TGTGCCAGCAGCTTAGAACGGGTCGGTGAAGCTTTCTTT,CASSLERVGEAFF
TRBV7-2,NA,TRBJ2-3,many,TGTGCCAGCAGCTTAGCGGTCGGTTTTGGGACAGATACGCAGTATTTT,CASSLAVGFGTDTQYF
TRBV3-1,NA,TRBJ2-7,few,TGTGCCAGCAGCCAAGGAGGGGACGAGCAGTACTTC,CASSQGGDEQYF
TRBV20-1,TRBD2,TRBJ2-7,few,TGCAGTGCTAGTCAGACAAGGACTAGCGGGGGGAACTACGAGCAGTACTTC,CSASQTRTSGGNYEQYF
TRBV11-2,NA,TRBJ2-4,NA,TGTGCCAGCAGCTTAGGGGCGGGACACCTCATACTAGCCAAAAACATTCAGTACTTC,CASSLGAGHLILAKNIQYF
TRBV5-1,NA,TRBJ1-1,NA,TGCGCCAGCAGCGCGGACCTTCTGAACACTGAAGCTTTCTTT,CASSADLLNTEAFF
TRBV4-1,NA,TRBJ2-5,few,TGCGCCAGCAGCGAGCCACTGGGGACCCAGTACTTC,CASSEPLGTQYF
TRBV28,TRBD2,TRBJ2-2,NA,TGTGCCAGCAGGCGAACCTCCCGGCTAGCGGGAGGAAGGGTTACCGGGGAGCTGTTTTTT,CASRRTSRLAGGRVTGELFF
TRBV21-1,NA,TRBJ1-2,few,TGTGCCAGCAGCAAACACAGTTCTTCTAACTATGGCTACACCTTC,CASSKHSSSNYGYTF
TRBV29-1,TRBD1,TRBJ1-2,few,TGCAGCGCCGCGGGACAGGGGGATGGCTACACCTTC,CSAAGQGDGYTF
TRBV15,TRBD1,TRBJ2-5,NA,TGTGCCACCAGACCGGGGACAGGGGTTGAGACCCAGTACTTC,CATRPGTGVETQYF
TRBV20-1,TRBD2,TRBJ2-1,few,TGCAGTGCAAAGACCGGGACTAGCGCGGATGAGCAGTTCTTC,CSAKTGTSADEQFF
TRBV28,TRBD1,TRBJ2-7,few,TGTGCCAGCAGCTCAGTAACAGGGGTTTCTTTCTACGAGCAGTACTTC,CASSSVTGVSFYEQYF
TRBV20-1,NA,TRBJ2-1,NA,TGCAGCGCCCCATTAGGGGGAGAACCCTACAATGAGCAGTTCTTC,CSAPLGGEPYNEQFF
TRBV5-1,NA,TRBJ2-2,NA,TGCGCCAGCAGCCCCGGACAGCCAACCGGGGAGCTGTTTTTT,CASSPGQPTGELFF
TRBV5-1,NA,TRBJ2-4,NA,TGCGCCAGCAGCTTTAACCGGGACATTCAGTACTTC,CASSFNRDIQYF
TRBV29-1,TRBD1,TRBJ2-5,few,TGCAGCGTGGGGACAGGGGGTGAGACCCAGTACTTC,CSVGTGGETQYF
TRBV15,TRBD1,TRBJ2-2,many,TGTGCCACCAGCAGAGATGTGACAGGGATAAGTTGGGAGCTGTTTTTT,CATSRDVTGISWELFF
TRBV7-9,NA,TRBJ2-5,NA,TGTGCCAGCAGCCCTCGACTCGTTCAAGAGACCCAGTACTTC,CASSPRLVQETQYF
TRBV5-1,NA,TRBJ1-1,NA,TGCGCCAGCAGCTTGGAAGGGAGTTTGAACACTGAAGCTTTCTTT,CASSLEGSLNTEAFF
TRBV30,TRBD1,TRBJ1-1,NA,TGTGCCTGGAGTGTCCAATCAGACAGGGGGCAAAGGACTGAAGCTTTCTTT,CAWSVQSDRGQRTEAFF
TRBV5-5,TRBD1,TRBJ1-2,few,TGTGCCAGCAGCGTACCACAGGGGACTAACTATGGCTACACCTTC,CASSVPQGTNYGYTF
TRBV15,TRBD1,TRBJ1-2,NA,TGTGCCACCAGCAGAGATTCTCGGACAGGCTATGGCTACACCTTC,CATSRDSRTGYGYTF